This T cell receptor beta chain was identified during a study of control samples from healthy donors and cancer patients. Measured with immunoSEQ multiplex PCR; TCRdb has only the in-frame clones, and not every one. Of some 120,000 clones detected, roughly 88% appear once; the ten largest clones hold roughly 3.2%. The CDR3 sequence is 15 residues long. The germline V gene encodes CDR1 LGHDT and CDR2 YNNKEL (reference sequence). Losses at the gene ends were 4 bases for V and 6 bases for J; bases not matched to a gene: 5. This clonotype was obtained from a man aged 50 to 60 in good health. Sequencing was done on a sample of blood. The chain has TRBV3-1 (or the pseudogene TRBV3-2) and TRBJ2-3; 12 bases match TRBD2. CDR3 residues: CASSPGLAGYDTQYF. CDR3 nucleotides: TGTGCCAGCAGCCCGGGACTAGCGGGTTACGATACGCAGTATTTT.